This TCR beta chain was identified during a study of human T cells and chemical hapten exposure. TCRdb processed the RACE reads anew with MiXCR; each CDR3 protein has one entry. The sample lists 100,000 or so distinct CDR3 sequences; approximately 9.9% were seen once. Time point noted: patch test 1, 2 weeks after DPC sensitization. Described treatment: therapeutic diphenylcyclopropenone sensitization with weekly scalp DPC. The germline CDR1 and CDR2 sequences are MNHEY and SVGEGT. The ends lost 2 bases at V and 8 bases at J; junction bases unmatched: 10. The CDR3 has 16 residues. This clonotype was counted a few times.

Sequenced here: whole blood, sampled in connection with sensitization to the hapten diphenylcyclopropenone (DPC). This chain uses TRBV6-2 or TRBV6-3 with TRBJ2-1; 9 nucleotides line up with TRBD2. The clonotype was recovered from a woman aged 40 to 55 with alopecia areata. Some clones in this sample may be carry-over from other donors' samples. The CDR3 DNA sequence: TGTGCCAGCAGTTACCCGAGGGGCGGGAGGGATGATGAGCAGTTCTTC. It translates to CASSYPRGGRDDEQFF.